One sample yielded the 3 T cell receptor beta chains listed below, sequenced in a study of blood T cells in healthy people across ages. Combining a sample-barcoded 5' primer with a J-beta primer mix, a second PCR ran for roughly 6 to 12 cycles. TCRdb re-analysed the 5' RACE reads in MiXCR, keeping a single row per CDR3 protein. The table lists about 580,000 distinct CDR3 sequences, under 55% of them singletons, with approximately 25% in the top ten. Material for sequencing was blood. The receptors derive from an elderly man in good health.

The chain has TRBV20-1 and TRBJ2-3; D gene unclear. Germline-derived CDR1 and CDR2 are DFQATT and SNEGSKA (reference sequence). The germline V and J ends were trimmed by 3 bases and 2 bases, with 18 bases remaining between them. CDR3 length: 16 amino acids. The CDR3 protein is CSASKTWGSDTDTQYF. CDR3 in DNA: TGCAGTGCTAGTAAGACTTGGGGTTCAGACACAGATACGCAGTATTTT.

This clonotype was detected many times. The chain uses TRBV20-1 and TRBJ1-5; 7 bases are shared with TRBD1. Trimming took 6 bases from V and 0 from J; bases not matched to a gene: 20. Looked up from germline, CDR1 is DFQATT and CDR2 is SNEGSKA (reference sequence). The CDR3 sequence is 19 residues long. The CDR3 DNA sequence: TGCAGTGCCGCGGGACCGAATCCCGGGACAGCTCATAGCAATCAGCCCCAGCATTTT. Its translation is CSAAGPNPGTAHSNQPQHF.

This clonotype appeared a few times. The V call is TRBV21-1, the J call TRBJ2-7. TRBV21-1 is tagged as a pseudogene. This CDR3 contains 17 residues. CDR3 in DNA: TGTGCCAGCAGCTCTCGGAATGTGGCAGGTCGTTCCTACGAGCAGTACTTC. Protein: CASSSRNVAGRSYEQYF.